The entry that follows covers one T cell receptor (beta chain) sequence. Its antigen remains unidentified. These data belong to a study of shared clonotypes between healthy human individuals. In the study overall: A donor's plate count was three for CD4 naive and three for CD4 memory; CD8 naive had two and CD8 memory one. The study's findings and limits: Memory subsets generally showed lower estimated richness than naive subsets.

V shed 1 base and J shed 6 bases, with 10 bases lying between them. In germline, CDR1 is MNHEY, CDR2 SVGAGI. This CDR3 is built from 14 residues. The sorted-subset replicate PCRs were given roughly 200 ng DNA, which is tens of thousands of T cell genomes. Measured with immunoSEQ multiplex PCR; TCRdb has only the in-frame clones, and not every one. The sample includes just under 350,000 clones, more than 60% of them seen just once. Donors included only healthy HIV-negative adults lacking recent acute infections or vaccinations. The sequenced sample consisted of memory CD4+ T cells sorted from blood. Subset noted: CD45RA-negative fraction. The receptor's source is a man in his thirties or forties in good health. The V and J genes are TRBV6-5 and TRBJ2-1; D unclear. The CDR3 DNA reads as TGTGCCAGCAGTTACTTTGGGTCTAGCAATGAGCAGTTCTTC. Protein sequence: CASSYFGSSNEQFF.